This passage covers 20 T cell receptor beta chains from one sample sequenced in a study of tumor-infiltrating lymphocytes in primary liver carcinoma. Unsorted bulk tissue, about 18-31 mg of it, served as the source for co-extraction of RNA and DNA. Synthesis of TCR beta cDNA was carried out from 500 ng total RNA with a constant-region primer. Three nested multiplex PCR rounds, a slightly modified ARM-PCR method, built the TCR beta libraries. Researchers ran the first two PCR rounds for around 10 cycles each with TRBV1-TRBV30 forward primers and a C-beta reverse primer. TCRdb re-derived calls from the multiplex PCR reads in MiXCR, one entry per CDR3 protein. In the table there are approximately 37,000 distinct CDR3 sequences, 60% to 80% of which are singletons. Sequencing was carried out using tumor-adjacent normal liver tissue. These receptors originate from a middle-aged man with primary liver carcinoma and hepatitis B virus infection.

To note about this clonotype: One junction end disagrees with the germline gene, perhaps due to a read error. The J gene is TRBJ2-1, the V gene TRBV7-9; D is possibly TRBD1 (5 bases). This CDR3 region has 15 residues. CDR1 and CDR2 from the germline V gene are SEHNR and FQNEAQ (reference sequence). The CDR3 region has the DNA TGTGCCAGCAATGACAGTTTATCCGAAAACAGTGAGCAGCTCTTC. Encoded protein: CASNDSLSENSEQLF.

Concerning this clonotype: The junction departs from the called germline gene at one end, perhaps through a read error. The V gene is TRBV15, the J gene TRBJ1-1; D unresolved. The CDR3 is made up of 14 amino acids. Germline values: CDR1 LNHNV, CDR2 YYDKDF (reference sequence). CDR3 nucleotide sequence: TGTGCCACCAGTAGAGATCATGTGGGGACTGAAGCTTTCTTT. This gives the protein CATSRDHVGTEAFF.

Note on this clonotype: One end of the junction varies from germline; a read error may be responsible. The chain is built from TRBV20-1 and TRBJ2-5; D gene unclear. The CDR3 contains 14 residues. In germline, CDR1 is DFQATT, CDR2 SNEGSKA (reference sequence). In DNA, the CDR3 is TGCAGTGCTGGAGACGGCTCTCCGATTGAGACCCAGTACTTC. This gives the protein CSAGDGSPIETQYF.

This clonotype was found a few times. The chain carries TRBV24-1 and TRBJ2-3, with 10 positions matching TRBD2. V shed 1 base, J shed 5 bases, and the junction held 5 bases outside the gene matches. Germline assignment: CDR1 KGHDR and CDR2 SFDVKD. CDR3 size: 16 residues. CDR3 protein: CATSDFGASGGDTQYF. The CDR3 bases are TGTGCCACCAGTGATTTTGGGGCTAGCGGGGGAGATACGCAGTATTTT.

The V call is TRBV19, the J call TRBJ2-2, with D possibly matching TRBD2 (6 bases). The V end was cut by 7 bases, the J end by 4 bases, with 16 bases between. In germline, CDR1 is LNHDA, CDR2 SQIVND (reference sequence). This CDR3 spans 15 amino acids. The CDR3 DNA follows: TGTGCCAGTAAGGCGGCTCACGGGAGCACCGGGGAGCTGTTTTTT. Translated: CASKAAHGSTGELFF. The whole variable domain, filled in from reference TRBV19 and TRBJ2-2, reads DGGITQSPKYLFRKEGQNVTLSCEQNLNHDAMYWYRQDPGQGLRLIYYSQIVNDFQKGDIAEGYSVSREKKESFPLTVTSAQKNPTAFYLCASKAAHGSTGELFFGEGSRLTVL.

In this sample, this clonotype turned up many times. A much larger clone sits a single nucleotide away, making a read error possible. This rearrangement joins TRBV14 to TRBJ2-4, with D hard to call. CDR1 and CDR2 (germline): SGHDN, FVKESK. V lost 0 bases and J 3 bases, leaving 6 bases between the germline ends. The CDR3 extends over 14 amino acids. CDR3 sequence: CASSQDPDKNIQYF. CDR3 coding DNA: TGTGCCAGCAGCCAAGACCCAGACAAAAACATTCAGTACTTC. The whole variable domain, filled in from reference TRBV14 and TRBJ2-4, reads EAGVTQFPSHSVIEKGQTVTLRCDPISGHDNLYWYRRVMGKEIKFLLHFVKESKQDESGMPNNRFLAERTGGTYSTLKVQPAELEDSGVYFCASSQDPDKNIQYFGAGTRLSVL.

This chain uses TRBV12-3 or TRBV12-4 with TRBJ1-5; tentatively, D is TRBD1 (5 bases). The end of the DNA is better explained by TRBJ2-3, so the J call may be wrong. The CDR3 is 14 residues long. Here the CDR3 DNA reads TGTGCCAGCTCCGGGCAGGGTGTGGATCAGCCCCAGTATTTT. Translated: CASSGQGVDQPQYF.

For this clonotype: A read error may produce the germline difference seen at one junction end. This chain joins TRBV6-1 and TRBJ2-3, with no clear D. This CDR3 has 12 amino acids. Germline assignment: CDR1 MNHNS and CDR2 SASEGT. The CDR3 nucleotides are TGTGCCAGTAAGCCCAACACAGATACGCAGTACTTT. This encodes CASKPNTDTQYF.

A note on this clonotype: Mismatch with germline at one junction end may stem from a read error. V and J are TRBV4-3 and TRBJ1-2, with 9 bases matching TRBD1. Germline V gene lookup returns CDR1 LGHNA and CDR2 YSLEER. CDR3 size: 15 residues. The CDR3 DNA sequence: TGCACCAGGAGCCAAGGTGGAGGACAGGGGAAAGGTTACACCTTC. Protein sequence: CTRSQGGGQGKGYTF.

The chain uses TRBV12-3 or TRBV12-4 and TRBJ1-2; a possible D gene is TRBD1 (5 bases). V was shortened by 2 bases and J by 10 bases, with 14 bases between the two germline ends. The CDR3 is made up of 13 amino acids. CDR3 in amino acids: CASSLSGLDDYTF. CDR3 coding DNA: TGTGCCAGCAGTTTATCAGGGCTAGACGACTACACCTTC.

A word on this clonotype: A much larger clone is a single base away; this may be a read error. This sequence joins TRBV11-3 and TRBJ2-1, with TRBD2 matching over 9 bases. There are 16 residues in the CDR3. CDR1 and CDR2 (germline): SGHNT, YENEEA. The CDR3 DNA sequence: TGTGCCAGCAGCCTCGATAGCGGGAGCGAGCACAATGAGCAGCTCTTT. Its translation: CASSLDSGSEHNEQLF.

This chain joins TRBV29-1 and TRBJ1-2, with unresolved D. This CDR3 spans 13 amino acids. Germline V gene lookup returns CDR1 SQVTM and CDR2 ANQGSEA. CDR3 region: CALEGGVEMGYTF. The CDR3 DNA follows: TGCGCTCTGGAGGGCGGCGTAGAAATGGGCTACACCTTC. The full variable domain, completed using reference TRBV29-1 and TRBJ1-2, is SAVISQKPSRDICQRGTSLTIQCQVDSQVTMMFWYRQQPGQSLTLIATANQGSEATYESGFVIDKFPISRPNLTFSTLTVSNMSPEDSSIYLCALEGGVEMGYTFGSGTRLTVV.

A note on this clonotype: With a much larger clone just one base away, this may be a read error. V usage is TRBV6-2 or TRBV6-3 and J usage is TRBJ2-1; D not certain. CDR1 MNHEY and CDR2 SVGEGT come from the germline V gene. This CDR3 has 16 amino acids. CDR3 protein: CAGSNSTDKDDNEQFF. The CDR3 DNA follows: TGTGCCGGCAGTAACTCGACCGACAAGGATGACAATGAGCAGTTCTTC.

Regarding this clonotype: The CDR3 ends on some other residue instead of the conserved phenylalanine or tryptophan, so this is likely a read error. This chain uses TRBV11-2 with TRBJ2-5; 8 bases match TRBD2. Losses at the gene ends were 3 bases for V and 2 bases for J; bases not matched to a gene: 2. The CDR3 extends over 14 amino acids. Germline assignment: CDR1 SGHAT and CDR2 FQNNGV. CDR3 DNA sequence: TGTGCCAGCAGCTTCAGCGGGAGACAAGAGACCCAGTACTCA. It yields the protein CASSFSGRQETQYS.

The chain joins TRBV11-2 to TRBJ2-3; no firm D call. The germline CDR1 and CDR2 sequences are SGHAT and FQNNGV. This CDR3 is 13 amino acids long. CDR3 sequence (DNA): TGTGCTAGGAGCTCCATCACGGTGGATACGCAGTATTTT. This encodes CARSSITVDTQYF.

Of note for this clonotype: This is likely a read error, given that the CDR3 carries no conserved phenylalanine or tryptophan at its end. The gene calls are TRBV6-2 or TRBV6-3 and TRBJ2-7, with D possibly TRBD2 on 5 matching bases. Trimming left V 4 bases short and J 2 bases short, with 12 bases between. Per germline, CDR1 MNHEY and CDR2 SVGEGT. This CDR3 has 14 amino acids. The CDR3 region is CASSSFGIAYEQYY. The CDR3 coding sequence is TGTGCCAGCAGTTCGTTCGGGATAGCCTACGAGCAGTACTAC.

The J gene is TRBJ2-7, the V gene TRBV30; no definite D call. V lost 2 bases to trimming and J lost 7 bases, with 12 bases between them. The germline gives CDR1 GTSNPN, CDR2 SVGIG (reference sequence). This CDR3 has 12 residues. The CDR3 DNA sequence: TGTGCCTGGAGTACCCCCCTCAGTGAGCAGTACTTC. It codes for CAWSTPLSEQYF.

The table lists this clonotype with a few counts. The genes are TRBV20-1 and TRBJ2-1; no clear D gene. The CDR3 is 14 amino acids. V lost 5 bases and J 8 bases, leaving 19 bases between the germline ends. CDR1 and CDR2 from the germline V gene are DFQATT and SNEGSKA (reference sequence). The CDR3 nucleotides are TGCAGTGCTCCCCGCGTGGGATATTTCGATGAGCAGTTCTTC. Protein: CSAPRVGYFDEQFF.

There are many counts of this clonotype. This chain connects TRBV11-2 to TRBJ2-2; the D is unclear. Germline V gene sequence: CDR1 SGHAT, CDR2 FQNNGV. The CDR3 contains 11 residues. Trimming removed 8 bases at V and 6 bases at J, with 7 bases between. CDR3 in amino acids: CASRVAGELFF. Written as DNA, the CDR3 is TGTGCCAGCCGGGTGGCCGGGGAGCTGTTTTTT. The full variable domain, its missing parts supplied by reference TRBV11-2 and TRBJ2-2, is EAGVAQSPRYKIIEKRQSVAFWCNPISGHATLYWYQQILGQGPKLLIQFQNNGVVDDSQLPKDRFSAERLKGVDSTLKIQPAKLEDSAVYLCASRVAGELFFGEGSRLTVL.

As regards this clonotype: A read error is likely, as this CDR3 ends without the conserved phenylalanine or tryptophan. V is TRBV12-3 or TRBV12-4 and J is TRBJ2-1; TRBD2 matches 7 bases. The CDR3 is 17 amino acids. CDR3: CAGSLKPRLAATNEQFL. In DNA, the CDR3 is TGTGCCGGCAGTTTAAAGCCTCGACTAGCAGCGACCAATGAGCAGTTCCTC.